This TCR beta chain was found in a study of shared clonotypes between healthy human individuals (dated by TCRdb to 2019 to 2021). For context, the study as a whole: The cohort included a few men and two women between 18 and 49 years of age. For each donor, three plates each were used for CD4 naive and CD4 memory, two plates were used for CD8 naive, and one plate was used for CD8 memory. Blood TCR repertoires of several healthy adults were deeply sequenced to estimate repertoire size and the extent of clonotype sharing between individuals. To increase sequencing depth and limit assay-specific biases, different laboratories used diverse techniques to prepare libraries and sequence TCR repertoires. Each donor's leukapheresis produced roughly between roughly 0.94 and 9.5 billion PBMCs.

The junction shows trimming of 5 bases on V and 3 bases on J, and the gene matches do not reach 3 bases of it. The germline V gene (reference sequence) yields LNHDA for CDR1 and SQIVND for CDR2. The CDR3 holds 14 amino acids from the cysteine to the phenylalanine. CDR3 DNA is the only sequence kept; it has 42 bases, read in frame from the first base. In the case of this clone: Its antigen has not been determined. No much larger clone exists at a distance of one base, and base qualities are not known.

Using the deep immunoSEQ assay, TCR CDR3 regions were amplified from genomic DNA by multiplex PCR. For each cell subset, the extracted genomic DNA was distributed evenly across all wells of several immunoSEQ 96-well plates, and each plate served as one replicate. For sorted subsets, roughly 200 ng of genomic DNA, equivalent to about 30,000 T cell genomes, went into each replicate PCR. Purified libraries were quantified with a Qubit 3.0 fluorometer, sized on a Bioanalyzer 2100, and re-quantified with the KAPA Library Quantification kit. Each immunoSEQ 96-well plate was sequenced on its own single-read 150-cycle Illumina NextSeq 550 flow cell. As for the original processing: Because the immunoSEQ output included only junctional sequences and no quality scores, the filtering could not be the same as the filtering used for full-length reads. Sequences were annotated with PyIR, a Python wrapper for IgBLAST v1.9, using IMGT germline references to assign V/J genes and CDR3. Reads were filtered out if the reads had weak V/J assignments (E-value above 1e-6), no CDR3, stop codons, out-of-frame junctions, or ambiguous translated residues. V3J clonotypes were defined by identical inferred V gene, J gene, and CDR3 amino acid sequence. Percentage overlap between repertoires was calculated by dividing the number of shared unique clonotypes by the size of the smaller repertoire. RTK rarefaction, the Chao1 estimator, and Recon v2.1 estimates of unobserved clonotypes were used to assess repertoire richness. Generation probabilities for all TCRbeta clonotypes obtained by the gDNA method from a handful of donors were computed using OLGA. TCRdb obtained this table from immuneACCESS and retained in-frame rearrangements with V and J assigned. These tables miss some clones; where compared with another copy, unresolved V genes account for less than half of the shortfall, and the remainder is unexplained. Clonal size and the V and J genes are those of that table, whereas D and trimming came from the DNA. This sample gives roughly 2.6 million clones in total; approximately 92% of them show up just once. The top ten constitute around 0.15% of the sample.

Broader findings and caveats from the paper: Estimated clonotype richness was generally larger for naive than for memory subsets. Sampling was restricted to blood, and TCR repertoires in tissues likely differ from the TCR repertoires found in blood. About 4.5% of naive CD4, roughly 3.5% of naive CD8, 2.3% of memory CD4, and more than 0.35% of memory CD8 clonotypes were shared across a few donors. The small number of donors limited the genetic and exposure-history diversity represented. Higher generation probabilities were observed for clonotypes shared by all four sorted-subset donors than for non-shared clonotypes. Incomplete sequencing was indicated by rarefaction of sorted-subset datasets, despite the large sequencing depth. Pairwise subsampling indicated that sequencing depth was expected to affect the degree of clonotype sharing among donors.

The donors were healthy, HIV-negative adults with no recently reported acute infections or vaccinations. Only Caucasian adults living in Nashville, Tennessee, USA were represented among the donors. CD4+ T cells were enriched through magnetic negative selection, after which naive cells were positively selected on CD45RA and the remaining negative fraction served as the memory subset. Blood was obtained by leukapheresis, after which PBMCs were separated by Ficoll-Histopaque density gradient centrifugation and cryopreserved in liquid nitrogen vapor phase. Analytical flow cytometry was used to check the purity and quantity of each magnetically sorted T cell population. Genomic DNA was isolated from each sorted fraction and quantified by UV absorbance on a Nanodrop 2000c.

Sequenced: naive CD4+ T cells sorted from blood. The cell subset or site label for this specimen denotes: CD45RA+ positively selected. The origin of this receptor is a man in his late teens or twenties in good health. In this chain, TRBV19 is recombined with TRBJ2-3; TRBD2 matches 9 bases in the middle. The CDR3 here reads CASSLAGSTDTQYF. Read as DNA, the sequence is TGTGCCAGTAGTCTAGCGGGGTCGACAGATACGCAGTATTTT. Joined to the reference TRBV19 and TRBJ2-3 proteins, this CDR3 gives the full variable domain: DGGITQSPKYLFRKEGQNVTLSCEQNLNHDAMYWYRQDPGQGLRLIYYSQIVNDFQKGDIAEGYSVSREKKESFPLTVTSAQKNPTAFYLCASSLAGSTDTQYFGPGTRLTVL.